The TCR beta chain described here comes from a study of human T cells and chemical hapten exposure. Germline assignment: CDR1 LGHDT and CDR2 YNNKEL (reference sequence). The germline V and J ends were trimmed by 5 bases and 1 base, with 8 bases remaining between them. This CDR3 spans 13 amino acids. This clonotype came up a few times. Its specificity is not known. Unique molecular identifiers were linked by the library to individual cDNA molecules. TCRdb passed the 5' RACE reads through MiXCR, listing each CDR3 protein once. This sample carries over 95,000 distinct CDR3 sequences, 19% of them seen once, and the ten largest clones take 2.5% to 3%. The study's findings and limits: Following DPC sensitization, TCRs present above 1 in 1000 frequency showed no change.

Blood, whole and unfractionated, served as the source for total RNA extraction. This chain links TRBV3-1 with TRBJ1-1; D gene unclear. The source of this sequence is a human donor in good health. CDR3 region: CASSYQRNTEAFF. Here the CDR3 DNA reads TGTGCCAGCAGCTATCAAAGGAACACTGAAGCTTTCTTT.